This passage covers 21 T cell receptor beta chains from one sample sequenced in a study of CD8 T cells in ankylosing spondylitis (dated by TCRdb to 2015 to 2018). The library was obtained by 5' RACE. Sequencing relied on an Illumina HiSeq 2500. Through fastp at Q25 and MiXCR, TCRdb rebuilt clones from the public reads, retaining in-frame beta chains. Rows merge per CDR3 protein into single entries with the most common DNA and genes. This sample gives fewer than 250,000 distinct CDR3 sequences in total; roughly a tenth of them show up just once. About a fifth of the sample is taken by the ten largest. Specimen: blood, either unsorted or a sorted T cell fraction (not recorded which). The receptors were gathered from a male donor with ankylosing spondylitis or in good health (not recorded which).

The V call is TRBV28, the J call TRBJ2-6; D may correspond to TRBD1 or TRBD2 (6 bases each). Germline V gene data show CDR1 as MDHEN and CDR2 as SYDVKM. V lost 6 bases and J lost 0, with 18 bases in between. This CDR3 is 18 amino acids long. The CDR3 region has the DNA TGTGCCAGCAGACTTGGGGGCAGGGGAGGCTCTGGGGCCAACGTCCTGACTTTC. The encoded protein is CASRLGGRGGSGANVLTF.

This clonotype was recorded many times. V and J are TRBV20-1 and TRBJ1-5; the match to TRBD1 covers 9 bases. Trimming removed 3 bases from V and 7 bases from J; junction bases left unmatched: 7. This CDR3 region has 14 residues. Germline lookup yields CDR1 DFQATT and CDR2 SNEGSKA (reference sequence). For the CDR3, the DNA is TGCAGTGCTAGGTATGGGACAGGGAAACAGCCCCAGCATTTT. It encodes CSARYGTGKQPQHF.

The table lists this clonotype with a few counts. This chain links TRBV3-1 with TRBJ1-2, with 7 bases aligning to TRBD1. The CDR3 extends over 14 amino acids. Germline lookup yields CDR1 LGHDT and CDR2 YNNKEL (reference sequence). V trimming: 5 bases; J trimming: 4 bases; junction bases outside the gene matches: 7. Here the CDR3 DNA reads TGTGCCAGCAGCTCCTGGACAGGTACCTATGGCTACACCTTC. Translated, it gives CASSSWTGTYGYTF.

This clonotype was found many times. This chain joins TRBV20-1 and TRBJ2-1, with 7 bases identical to TRBD2. Germline trimming cut 2 bases from V and 7 bases from J; bases unmatched to any gene: 8. The CDR3 spans 14 residues. Germline CDR1 is DFQATT and CDR2 is SNEGSKA (reference sequence). The CDR3 loop is CSARPQLAWNEQFF. The CDR3 DNA sequence: TGCAGTGCTAGACCCCAACTAGCGTGGAATGAGCAGTTCTTC.

This clonotype was detected once. A much bigger clone sits one base away, suggesting this may be a read error. The CDR3 region is CASSYSGLAGVKDTQYF. Here the CDR3 DNA reads TGTGCCAGCAGTTACTCAGGCCTAGCGGGGGTAAAAGATACCCAGTACTTC. The V and J genes are TRBV6-5 and TRBJ2-5; 10 bases are a match to TRBD2. CDR1 is MNHEY, CDR2 SVGAGI, per germline. The CDR3 is 17 residues long.

This clonotype was counted many times. J is TRBJ2-7 and V is TRBV7-8; 8 bases map to TRBD2. The V gene's germline CDR1 is SGHVS and CDR2 FQNEAQ. V lost 2 bases and J lost 7; bases outside the gene matches: 10. The CDR3 runs 15 residues. CDR3 nucleotide sequence: TGTGCCAGCAGCTTACCGGCGGGACTAGGGAGAGAGCAGTACTTC. It codes for CASSLPAGLGREQYF.

At least ten counts were recorded for this clonotype. The chain joins TRBV20-1 to TRBJ2-1, with D perhaps TRBD1 (6 bases). The length of the CDR3 is 12 residues. Trimming pared 4 bases from V and 8 bases from J, leaving 12 bases between. CDR1 is DFQATT and CDR2 is SNEGSKA in the germline V gene (reference sequence). The CDR3 loop reads CSATGTSYEQFF. The CDR3 nucleotides are TGCAGTGCTACCGGGACATCTTATGAGCAGTTCTTC.

In this sample, this clonotype turned up a few times. CDR3 protein: CASSNRDRGYGYTF. DNA of the CDR3: TGTGCCAGCAGTAACCGGGACAGGGGCTATGGCTACACCTTC. This rearrangement joins TRBV12-3 or TRBV12-4 to TRBJ1-2; 10 bases match TRBD1. Trimming removed 5 bases from V and 4 bases from J; junction bases left unmatched: 4. The CDR3 totals 14 residues.

In its sample, this clonotype was seen many times. The chain couples TRBV24-1 to TRBJ2-5, with D perhaps matching TRBD1 or TRBD2 (5 bases each). Germline CDR1 reads KGHDR; CDR2 reads SFDVKD. Deletions cut 4 bases from V and 2 bases from J, with 13 bases between. The CDR3 extends over 15 amino acids. CDR3 DNA sequence: TGTGCCACCAGTGACACCGGGACGAGACAAGAGACCCAGTACTTC. Translating gives CATSDTGTRQETQYF.

The rearrangement joins TRBV14 to TRBJ2-7; tentative D call: TRBD1 (5 bases). Germline loops: CDR1 SGHDN, CDR2 FVKESK. The CDR3 spans 15 residues. V dropped 3 bases and J dropped 2 bases, with 14 bases sitting between them. CDR3 amino acids: CASSHRQQQPYEQYF. The DNA of the CDR3 is TGTGCCAGCAGCCACAGACAGCAACAACCCTACGAGCAGTACTTC.

In its sample, this clonotype was seen a few times. V is TRBV5-1 and J is TRBJ2-1, with a weak D call TRBD2 (5 bases). The germline gives CDR1 SGHRS, CDR2 YFSETQ. Trimming removed 0 bases at V and 0 bases at J, with 13 bases between. The CDR3 runs to 17 residues. The CDR3 sequence is CASSLVSAGSSYNEQFF. CDR3 in DNA: TGCGCCAGCAGCTTGGTTAGCGCTGGAAGCTCCTACAATGAGCAGTTCTTC. The entire variable domain, with the rest obtained from reference TRBV5-1 and TRBJ2-1, is as follows: KAGVTQTPRYLIKTRGQQVTLSCSPISGHRSVSWYQQTPGQGLQFLFEYFSETQRNKGNFPGRFSGRQFSNSRSEMNVSTLELGDSALYLCASSLVSAGSSYNEQFFGPGTRLTVL.

The chain combines TRBV19 with TRBJ1-1, with 7 positions matching TRBD1. V shed 5 bases and J 7 bases; nucleotides not matched to a gene: 10. Germline CDR1 is LNHDA and CDR2 is SQIVND (reference sequence). The CDR3 is 14 residues long. The DNA for the CDR3 is TGTGCCAGTAGTGCCACAGGGGTTAGCCTTGAAGCTTTCTTT. Its protein product is CASSATGVSLEAFF. Full variable domain (rest looked up from reference TRBV19 and TRBJ1-1): DGGITQSPKYLFRKEGQNVTLSCEQNLNHDAMYWYRQDPGQGLRLIYYSQIVNDFQKGDIAEGYSVSREKKESFPLTVTSAQKNPTAFYLCASSATGVSLEAFFGQGTRLTVV.

This clonotype was recorded many times. J is TRBJ1-5 and V is TRBV20-1; a weak D match, TRBD1 (5 bases). The CDR3 contains 20 residues. The V end lost 3 bases, the J end lost 4 bases, and 31 bases lay between the germline ends. Germline CDR1 reads DFQATT; CDR2 reads SNEGSKA (reference sequence). The CDR3, as DNA: TGCAGTGCTAGTCGCCCGTGGGGGTCTGGTCCGGAGAACCCTAATCAGCCCCAGCATTTT. Translating gives CSASRPWGSGPENPNQPQHF.

The chain is built from TRBV4-2 and TRBJ1-5; D remains ambiguous. This CDR3 has 14 amino acids. V was shortened by 9 bases and J by 1 base, with 13 bases between the two germline ends. Germline V CDR1 and CDR2: LGHNA, YNFKEQ. The DNA for the CDR3 is TGTGCCAGGAGCGCAGGACTCAGCAATCAGCCCCAGCATTTT. As protein: CARSAGLSNQPQHF.

Points on this clonotype: A clone one base away is much larger, so this may be a read error. The CDR3, as DNA: TGCGCCAGCAGCTTGGCCAATCAGGGGGGTAATTCAGCCCTCCACTTT. Residues: CASSLANQGGNSALHF. The genes are TRBV5-1 and TRBJ1-6; 7 bases map to TRBD1. The CDR3 covers 16 residues. CDR1 and CDR2 (germline): SGHRS, YFSETQ.

Many counts were recorded for this clonotype. V usage is TRBV29-1 and J usage is TRBJ2-1, with D unresolved. V was clipped by 5 bases and J by 2 bases, with 7 bases between them. CDR1 is SQVTM and CDR2 is ANQGSEA in the germline V gene. The CDR3 contains 12 residues. CDR3 protein: CSVKDPYNEQFF. The DNA of the CDR3 is TGCAGCGTTAAGGATCCCTACAATGAGCAGTTCTTC.

This rearrangement joins TRBV14 to TRBJ1-6, with 7 bases aligning to TRBD1. With 3 bases clipped from V and 9 bases from J, the junction kept 5 bases outside the gene matches. This CDR3 has 14 residues. CDR1 SGHDN and CDR2 FVKESK come from the germline V gene. For the CDR3, the DNA is TGTGCCAGCAGCCACACAGGGGTGGGTTCACCCCTCCACTTT. Protein sequence: CASSHTGVGSPLHF.

This clonotype occurred many times. The chain links TRBV7-6 to TRBJ2-7; possible D gene TRBD2, 5 bases. The CDR3 is 15 amino acids. Trimming removed 1 base from V and 1 base from J, with 11 bases in between. Germline V gene data show CDR1 as SGHVS and CDR2 as FNYEAQ. CDR3 amino acids: CASSLGTGRSYEQYF. The CDR3 DNA reads TGTGCCAGCAGCTTAGGGACTGGGAGATCCTACGAGCAGTACTTC. The full variable domain, in which reference TRBV7-6 and TRBJ2-7 provide the parts outside the CDR3, is GAGVSQSPRYKVTKRGQDVALRCDPISGHVSLYWYRQALGQGPEFLTYFNYEAQQDKSGLPNDRFSAERPEGSISTLTIQRTEQRDSAMYRCASSLGTGRSYEQYFGPGTRLTVT.

This clonotype occurred many times. CDR3: CASSASLGQEILSHTQYF. The CDR3 coding sequence is TGTGCCAGCAGTGCCTCCCTCGGACAGGAAATACTGTCACATACGCAGTATTTT. The V and J genes are TRBV2 and TRBJ2-3; 7 positions agree with TRBD1. Losses at the gene ends were 4 bases for V and 7 bases for J; bases not matched to a gene: 20. CDR3 length: 18 amino acids. From germline, CDR1 is SNHLY and CDR2 FYNNEI. The whole variable domain, filled in from reference TRBV2 and TRBJ2-3, reads EPEVTQTPSHQVTQMGQEVILRCVPISNHLYFYWYRQILGQKVEFLVSFYNNEISEKSEIFDDQFSVERPDGSNFTLKIRSTKLEDSAMYFCASSASLGQEILSHTQYFGPGTRLTVL.

The rearrangement joins TRBV4-2 to TRBJ1-6, with D unresolved. Germline CDR1 reads LGHNA; CDR2 reads YNFKEQ. Trimming removed 0 bases at V and 9 bases at J, with 21 bases between. This CDR3 is 18 amino acids long. In DNA, the CDR3 is TGTGCCAGCAGCCAAGACCCTCTTGTATCAAGACGGGGTTCACCCCTCCACTTT. As protein: CASSQDPLVSRRGSPLHF.

V usage is TRBV5-1 and J usage is TRBJ1-2; 10 bases align to TRBD1. CDR3 size: 15 residues. The J segment lost 6 bases and the V segment lost 3 bases, leaving 8 bases of the junction unmatched. In germline, CDR1 is SGHRS, CDR2 YFSETQ. This CDR3 is CASSSHTGTGDGYTF. CDR3 bases: TGCGCCAGCAGCTCACACACGGGGACAGGGGATGGCTACACCTTC.